These 11 T cell receptor beta chains were sequenced from one sample in a study of T-cell memory formation after mild COVID-19. TCRdb fed the 5' RACE reads into MiXCR, producing one record per CDR3 protein. In the table there are fewer than 400,000 distinct CDR3 sequences, 13% of which are singletons. Sequencing was performed on PBMCs or a T cell subset sorted from them (not recorded which). The receptors derive from a man between 18 and 35 years old who had mild COVID-19 (a few samples of this study predate the infection). Cell type and time point are not known.

This clonotype was counted a few times. This chain connects TRBV27 to TRBJ1-6, with D possibly matching TRBD1 (5 bases). The CDR3 spans 10 residues. Germline values: CDR1 MNHEY, CDR2 SMNVEV (reference sequence). Trimming took 8 bases from V and 9 from J, leaving 5 bases between them. CDR3 in amino acids: CASGGSPLHF. As DNA, the CDR3 is TGTGCCAGCGGGGGTTCACCCCTCCACTTT.

This clonotype was seen a handful of times. The V and J genes are TRBV5-4 and TRBJ1-1; a weak D match, TRBD1 (5 bases). The CDR3 runs 12 residues. Germline CDR1 reads SGHNT; CDR2 reads YYREEE (reference sequence). Trimming left V 7 bases short and J 7 bases short, with 14 bases between. DNA for the CDR3: TGTGCCAGCCACGCGTTGGGGGTTGAAGCTTTCTTT. It yields the protein CASHALGVEAFF.

In this sample, this clonotype turned up a few times. The genes are TRBV7-3 and TRBJ2-4; 11 positions agree with TRBD1. The CDR3 sequence is 15 residues long. The J segment lost 9 bases and the V segment lost 2 bases, leaving 6 bases of the junction unmatched. Germline V gene data show CDR1 as SGHTA and CDR2 as FQGTGA. The CDR3 spells CASSLAGTGGSIQYF. The CDR3 DNA is TGTGCCAGCAGCTTAGCTGGGACAGGGGGAAGCATTCAGTACTTC.

The rearrangement uses TRBV12-3 or TRBV12-4 and TRBJ2-1; 7 bases are shared with TRBD2. The CDR3 is 15 residues long. The ends lost 5 bases at V and 0 bases at J; junction bases unmatched: 4. Written as DNA, the CDR3 is TGTGCCAGCAGTGGGAGGGTCAGCTCCTACAATGAGCAGTTCTTC. It encodes CASSGRVSSYNEQFF.

This clonotype was counted ten times or more. The chain carries TRBV5-1 and TRBJ2-2; a possible D gene is TRBD1 (6 bases). Germline values: CDR1 SGHRS, CDR2 YFSETQ. The CDR3 runs 15 residues. Trimming cost V 0 bases and J 6 bases, with 12 bases left between them. The CDR3 coding sequence is TGCGCCAGCAGCTTGGAGGTACAGGGATCCGGGGAGCTGTTTTTT. It encodes CASSLEVQGSGELFF.

The table lists this clonotype with a few counts. The chain joins TRBV12-3 or TRBV12-4 to TRBJ1-2, with no clear D. The ends were cut back, 6 bases at V and 0 bases at J, with 8 bases in the middle. The CDR3 loop spans 13 amino acids. The CDR3 reads CASSSQPNYGYTF. CDR3 coding DNA: TGTGCCAGCAGCTCACAGCCTAACTATGGCTACACCTTC.

This clonotype was seen a few times. The chain employs TRBV18 and TRBJ1-1; 8 bases line up with TRBD1. This CDR3 is 12 amino acids long. V dropped 3 bases and J dropped 11; count of bases not matched to a gene: 5. CDR1 and CDR2 from the germline V gene are KGHSH and LQKENI. In nucleotides, the CDR3 is TGTGCCAGCTCACCGCCCAGGACAGGGGCTTTCTTT. Its protein product is CASSPPRTGAFF.

The gene calls are TRBV4-3 and TRBJ2-7; D might be TRBD1 (6 bases). The CDR3 is made up of 13 amino acids. Between the trimmed V and J ends, which lost 3 bases and 6 bases, there was a span of 12 bases. From germline, CDR1 is LGHNA and CDR2 YSLEER. The CDR3: CASSQDRRAEQYV. DNA of the CDR3: TGCGCCAGCAGCCAGGACAGACGGGCCGAGCAGTACGTC.

The chain uses TRBV7-9 and TRBJ2-5; the D gene is possibly TRBD2 (6 bases). The CDR3 consists of 13 residues. Germline V CDR1 and CDR2: SEHNR, FQNEAQ (reference sequence). V lost 1 base to trimming and J lost 6 bases, with 9 bases between them. DNA of the CDR3: TGTGCCAGCAGCTTAGACGGGGGAAAGACCCAGTACTTC. It is translated as CASSLDGGKTQYF.

The chain uses TRBV12-3 or TRBV12-4 and TRBJ2-1, with D possibly TRBD2 on 6 matching bases. Trimming pared 7 bases from V and 6 bases from J, leaving 16 bases between. The CDR3 consists of 14 residues. The CDR3 nucleotides read TGTGCCAGCACCCCGCGGAGGGGTATCAATGAGCAGTTCTTC. It yields the protein CASTPRRGINEQFF.

This clonotype was counted at least ten times. The V gene is TRBV7-9, the J gene TRBJ2-5; a possible D gene is TRBD2 (5 bases). CDR1 SEHNR and CDR2 FQNEAQ come from the germline V gene (reference sequence). Between the trimmed V and J ends, which lost 0 bases and 1 base, there was a span of 9 bases. The length of the CDR3 is 15 residues. This chain's CDR3 is CASSLAPGSQETQYF. As DNA, the CDR3 is TGTGCCAGCAGCTTAGCGCCGGGGTCCCAAGAGACCCAGTACTTC.